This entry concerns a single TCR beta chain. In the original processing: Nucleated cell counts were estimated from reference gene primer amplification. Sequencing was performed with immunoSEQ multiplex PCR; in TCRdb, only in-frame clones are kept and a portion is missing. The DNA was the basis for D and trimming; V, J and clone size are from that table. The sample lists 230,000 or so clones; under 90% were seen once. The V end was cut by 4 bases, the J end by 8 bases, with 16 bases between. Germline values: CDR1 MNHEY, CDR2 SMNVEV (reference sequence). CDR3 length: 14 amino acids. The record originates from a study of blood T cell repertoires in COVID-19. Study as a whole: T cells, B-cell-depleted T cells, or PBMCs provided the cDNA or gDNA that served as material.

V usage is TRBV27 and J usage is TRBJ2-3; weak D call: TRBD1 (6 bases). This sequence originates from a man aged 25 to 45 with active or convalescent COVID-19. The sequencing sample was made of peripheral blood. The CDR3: CASSSSPTGPTQYF. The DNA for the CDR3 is TGTGCCAGCAGTTCCTCTCCGACAGGTCCTACGCAGTATTTT.